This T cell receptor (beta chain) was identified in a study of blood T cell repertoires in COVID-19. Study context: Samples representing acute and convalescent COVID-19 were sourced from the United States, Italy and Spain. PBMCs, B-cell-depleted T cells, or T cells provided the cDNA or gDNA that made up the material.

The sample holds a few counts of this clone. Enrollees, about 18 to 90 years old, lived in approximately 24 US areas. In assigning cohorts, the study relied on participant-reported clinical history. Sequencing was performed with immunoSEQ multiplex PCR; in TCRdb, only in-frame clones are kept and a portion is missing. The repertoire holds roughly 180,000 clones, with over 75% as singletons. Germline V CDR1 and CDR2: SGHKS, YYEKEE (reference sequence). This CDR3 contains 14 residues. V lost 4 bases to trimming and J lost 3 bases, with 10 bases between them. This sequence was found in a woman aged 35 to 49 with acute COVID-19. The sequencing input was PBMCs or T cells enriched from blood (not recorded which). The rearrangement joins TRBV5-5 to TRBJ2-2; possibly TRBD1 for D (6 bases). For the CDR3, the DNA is TGTGCCAGCAGCCACAACAGGGACACCGGGGAGCTGTTTTTT. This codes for CASSHNRDTGELFF.